These 3 T cell receptor beta chains originate from one sample sequenced in a study of T-cell reconstitution after alpha-beta-depleted transplantation in children. For TCRbeta, the library was prepared with unique molecular identifiers. TCRdb ran MiXCR on the PCR reads and lists one entry per CDR3 protein. Among around 230,000 distinct CDR3 sequences listed, roughly a sixth were seen once. Sample: PBMCs, mostly from graft donor cells, taken 360 days after TCRalphabeta/CD19-depleted stem cell transplant. The source is a male patient aged 2-9 years who had a stem cell transplant for acute lymphoblastic leukemia, so the T cells may come from the graft donor.

The CDR3 sequence: CASRRVQNYGYTF. CDR3 in DNA: TGTGCCAGCAGAAGGGTTCAGAACTATGGCTACACCTTC. This chain uses TRBV6-1 with TRBJ1-2; no definite D call. Trimming took 6 bases from V and 2 from J, leaving 10 bases between them. Germline CDR1 and CDR2: MNHNS and SASEGT. The length of the CDR3 is 13 residues.

This clonotype was recorded a few times. The chain uses TRBV12-3 or TRBV12-4 and TRBJ2-1, with D possibly being TRBD1 or TRBD2 (5 bases each). The CDR3 covers 12 residues. V lost 3 bases to trimming and J lost 7 bases, with 7 bases between them. The CDR3 bases are TGTGCCAGCAGTTTTTGGGGGAATGAGCAGTTCTTC. Translating gives CASSFWGNEQFF.

This clonotype came up a few times. The CDR3 loop reads CSVATGNYGYTF. The CDR3 DNA follows: TGCAGCGTTGCCACAGGGAACTATGGCTACACCTTC. V gene TRBV29-1 combines with J gene TRBJ1-2, with D tentatively TRBD1 (6 bases). Germline V CDR1 and CDR2: SQVTM, ANQGSEA. The V gene lost 4 bases and the J gene lost 2 bases, with 8 bases spanning the gap. The length of the CDR3 is 12 residues.